These 27 T cell receptor beta chains share one sample of origin, sequenced in a study of long-term antiretroviral therapy in people with HIV. The libraries were made with immunoSEQ v3.0 at survey level. Sequencing was performed with immunoSEQ multiplex PCR; in TCRdb, only in-frame clones are kept and a portion is missing. This table holds about 33,000 clones, 97% found once. The sequences come from unsorted PBMCs, collected 6.9 years after starting antiretroviral therapy. These receptors came from a young man with HIV.

The chain recombines TRBV7-9 with TRBJ1-2; D gene unclear. CDR1 and CDR2 from the germline V gene are SEHNR and FQNEAQ (reference sequence). This CDR3 region has 14 residues. The V and J ends lost 3 bases and 5 bases respectively, with 13 bases between them. CDR3 region: CASSFPTETYGYTF. CDR3 bases: TGTGCCAGCAGCTTCCCGACGGAAACTTATGGCTACACCTTC.

The gene calls are TRBV7-2 and TRBJ2-7; TRBD2 agrees at 15 bases. Germline V gene lookup returns CDR1 SGHTA and CDR2 FQGNSA. With V trimmed by 5 bases and J by 4 bases, 3 bases remained unmatched. There are 15 residues in the CDR3. The CDR3 reads CASSLGLAGGYEQYF. The CDR3 DNA is TGTGCCAGCAGCCTCGGACTAGCGGGAGGGTACGAGCAGTACTTC.

The gene calls are TRBV6-1 and TRBJ2-6; D unresolved. V lost 3 bases and J 0 bases, leaving 6 bases between the germline ends. Germline-derived CDR1 and CDR2 are MNHNS and SASEGT. The CDR3 has 15 amino acids. As DNA, the CDR3 is TGTGCCAGCAGTGAGGTTAACTCTGGGGCCAACGTCCTGACTTTC. The encoded protein is CASSEVNSGANVLTF.

This chain uses TRBV13 with TRBJ2-2, with TRBD2 as a possible D gene (5 bases). The V and J ends lost 5 bases and 1 base respectively, with 17 bases between them. Germline values: CDR1 PRHDT, CDR2 FYEKMQ (reference sequence). This CDR3 has 17 amino acids. The DNA of the CDR3 is TGTGCCAGCAGCCCCCTGAAAGCGGTAGAGAACACCGGGGAGCTGTTTTTT. As protein: CASSPLKAVENTGELFF.

This clone qualifies as medium-sized. This chain uses TRBV7-3 with TRBJ2-1; 7 bases line up with TRBD2. The CDR3 is 16 residues long. The trim removed 6 bases at V and 10 bases at J, leaving 18 bases unmatched. Germline-derived CDR1 and CDR2 are SGHTA and FQGTGA. CDR3 region: CASRNTILGGSNEQFF. CDR3 nucleotides: TGTGCCAGCAGGAATACAATCCTAGGCGGGAGTAACGAGCAGTTCTTC.

V and J are TRBV7-2 and TRBJ1-1; D gene unclear. V lost 2 bases, J lost 8 bases, and 9 bases lay in between. The CDR3 is 12 amino acids. From germline, CDR1 is SGHTA and CDR2 FQGNSA. The CDR3 protein is CASSLTGREAFF. CDR3 DNA: TGTGCCAGCAGCTTAACCGGGCGAGAAGCTTTCTTT.

The chain couples TRBV27 to TRBJ1-1, with no clear D. V shed 6 bases and J shed 1 base, with 9 bases lying between them. Germline V gives CDR1 MNHEY, CDR2 SMNVEV (reference sequence). The CDR3 loop spans 13 amino acids. The CDR3 region has the DNA TGTGCCAGCAGGATTACAACGAACACTGAAGCTTTCTTT. This codes for CASRITTNTEAFF.

The rearrangement uses TRBV18 and TRBJ1-1, with unresolved D. The CDR3 covers 13 residues. The germline CDR1 and CDR2 sequences are KGHSH and LQKENI. V was clipped by 2 bases and J by 2 bases, with 6 bases between them. The CDR3 DNA reads TGTGCCAGCTCACCATGGGATAACACTGAAGCTTTCTTT. It translates to CASSPWDNTEAFF.

The chain combines TRBV2 with TRBJ2-1; D not resolved. Deletions cut 5 bases from V and 8 bases from J, with 25 bases between. The CDR3 extends over 17 amino acids. CDR1 is SNHLY and CDR2 is FYNNEI in the germline V gene. CDR3 sequence reads: CASSPNLVGPHGDEQFF. In nucleotides, the CDR3 is TGTGCCAGCAGTCCAAACCTAGTAGGACCACACGGCGATGAGCAGTTCTTC.

In DNA, the CDR3 is TGTGCCAGCAGTTTATCAGGTGGCTCAGATACGCAGTATTTT. It translates to CASSLSGGSDTQYF. The V call is TRBV27, the J call TRBJ2-3; D is unresolved. CDR1 and CDR2 from the germline V gene are MNHEY and SMNVEV (reference sequence). The CDR3 has 14 amino acids. Trimming took off 0 bases at V and 4 bases at J, with 8 bases between the two ends.

V gene TRBV10-3 combines with J gene TRBJ2-7; D unresolved. CDR3 length equals 14 residues. Germline assignment: CDR1 ENHRY and CDR2 SYGVKD. Trimming shortened V by 2 bases and J by 1 base, and 9 bases separated the two germline ends. CDR3 sequence: CAISEGPGSYEQYF. The CDR3 DNA reads TGTGCCATCAGTGAGGGGCCAGGTTCCTACGAGCAGTACTTC.

The V gene is TRBV19, the J gene TRBJ2-7; D is possibly TRBD1 (5 bases). The CDR3 is 13 amino acids. V was trimmed by 3 bases and J by 3 bases, leaving 9 bases between them. Germline CDR1 LNHDA, CDR2 SQIVND (reference sequence). As DNA, the CDR3 is TGTGCCAGTAGTATTGCCCAGGGCTACGAGCAGTACTTC. This encodes CASSIAQGYEQYF. Full variable domain (missing parts from reference TRBV19 and TRBJ2-7): DGGITQSPKYLFRKEGQNVTLSCEQNLNHDAMYWYRQDPGQGLRLIYYSQIVNDFQKGDIAEGYSVSREKKESFPLTVTSAQKNPTAFYLCASSIAQGYEQYFGPGTRLTVT.

The V call is TRBV7-9, the J call TRBJ2-7; a weak D match, TRBD1 (5 bases). The CDR3 consists of 13 residues. From germline, CDR1 is SEHNR and CDR2 FQNEAQ (reference sequence). V dropped 2 bases and J dropped 3 bases, with 8 bases sitting between them. The CDR3 region is CASSLKGNYEQYF. DNA for the CDR3: TGTGCCAGCAGCTTAAAGGGGAACTACGAGCAGTACTTC. Based on the CDR3 plus reference TRBV7-9 and TRBJ2-7, the full variable domain is DTGVSQNPRHKITKRGQNVTFRCDPISEHNRLYWYRQTLGQGPEFLTYFQNEAQLEKSRLLSDRFSAERPKGSFSTLEIQRTEQGDSAMYLCASSLKGNYEQYFGPGTRLTVT.

The rearrangement links TRBV21-1 to TRBJ2-4; TRBD1 is the table's D call, not checked against the DNA. TRBV21-1 is termed a pseudogene. CDR3 length: 19 amino acids. CDR3 nucleotides: TGTGCCAGCAAAGCAAGGGGGTTGGAAACGTCGCTAGCCAAAAACATTCAGTACTTC. Its translation is CASKARGLETSLAKNIQYF.

This rearrangement joins TRBV10-3 to TRBJ1-1; D is ambiguous. This CDR3 spans 13 amino acids. Trimming stripped 10 bases from V and 1 base from J, with 13 bases between. CDR1 is ENHRY, CDR2 SYGVKD, per germline. CDR3 sequence (DNA): TGTGCCACCCGGGCCGCCCAGAACACTGAAGCTTTCTTT. As protein: CATRAAQNTEAFF.

A single count supports this clone. The chain carries TRBV7-8 and TRBJ1-3, with D perhaps TRBD1 (6 bases). The length of the CDR3 is 16 residues. V shed 2 bases and J shed 0 bases, with 11 bases lying between them. From germline, CDR1 is SGHVS and CDR2 FQNEAQ. The CDR3 is CASSLNRAGSGNTIYF. The CDR3 coding sequence is TGTGCCAGCAGCTTAAACAGGGCTGGCTCTGGAAACACCATATATTTT.

The gene calls are TRBV27 and TRBJ1-5; possibly TRBD1 for D (5 bases). V lost 2 bases and J lost 1, with 12 bases in between. The length of the CDR3 is 16 residues. In germline, CDR1 is MNHEY, CDR2 SMNVEV (reference sequence). CDR3 region: CASSLGAGLSNQPQHF. In nucleotides, the CDR3 is TGTGCCAGCAGTTTAGGTGCGGGACTGAGCAATCAGCCCCAGCATTTT.

Here the CDR3 reads CAWERALVGLYEQYF. The CDR3 DNA follows: TGTGCCTGGGAACGCGCTCTAGTAGGACTCTACGAGCAGTACTTC. The chain has TRBV30 and TRBJ2-7, with D tentatively TRBD2 (5 bases). In germline, CDR1 is GTSNPN, CDR2 SVGIG (reference sequence). This CDR3 region has 15 residues. With 5 bases removed from V and 3 bases from J, the gap between germline ends came to 20 bases.

The CDR3 spells CASSGEQGNQPQHF. DNA for the CDR3: TGTGCCAGCAGTGGAGAACAGGGAAATCAGCCCCAGCATTTT. The genes are TRBV6-1 and TRBJ1-5; TRBD1 might be the D (6 bases). CDR3 size: 14 residues. V lost 4 bases and J lost 4, with 11 bases in between. Germline lookup yields CDR1 MNHNS and CDR2 SASEGT.

This chain connects TRBV14 to TRBJ2-1; 10 positions agree with TRBD2. V shed 5 bases, J shed 5 bases, and the junction held 6 bases outside the gene matches. This CDR3 region has 15 residues. The germline V gene has CDR1 SGHDN and CDR2 FVKESK. CDR3: CASSVLAGVNNEQFF. The CDR3 bases are TGTGCCAGCAGCGTCCTAGCGGGAGTTAACAATGAGCAGTTCTTC.

V gene TRBV9 combines with J gene TRBJ2-5; TRBD1 aligns across 9 bases. The trim removed 3 bases at V and 3 bases at J, leaving 6 bases unmatched. Germline V gives CDR1 SGDLS, CDR2 YYNGEE. The CDR3 has 15 amino acids. CDR3 bases: TGTGCCAGCAGCGGGGGACAGGGAGGGGAAGAGACCCAGTACTTC. It yields the protein CASSGGQGGEETQYF. The whole variable domain, filled in from reference TRBV9 and TRBJ2-5, reads DSGVTQTPKHLITATGQRVTLRCSPRSGDLSVYWYQQSLDQGLQFLIQYYNGEERAKGNILERFSAQQFPDLHSELNLSSLELGDSALYFCASSGGQGGEETQYFGPGTRLLVL.

The chain recombines TRBV6-4 with TRBJ1-6, with D unclear. The CDR3 contains 12 residues. V lost 2 bases, J lost 7 bases, and 3 bases lay in between. Germline CDR1 reads MRHNA; CDR2 reads SNTAGT. Here the CDR3 reads CASSDGNSPLHF. The CDR3 DNA sequence: TGTGCCAGCAGTGACGGCAATTCACCCCTCCACTTT.

The V call is TRBV7-2, the J call TRBJ1-5; 10 nucleotides agree with TRBD1. J lost 3 bases, V lost 5 bases, and 4 bases had no gene match. CDR3 length: 15 residues. Germline loops: CDR1 SGHTA, CDR2 FQGNSA. As DNA, the CDR3 is TGTGCCAGCAGCACCGGGACAGGGGACAATCAGCCCCAGCATTTT. As protein: CASSTGTGDNQPQHF.

The chain is built from TRBV10-3 and TRBJ2-1; 10 nucleotides line up with TRBD2. V lost 6 bases to trimming and J lost 9 bases; unmatched junction nucleotides: 8. This CDR3 has 14 residues. The germline V gene encodes CDR1 ENHRY and CDR2 SYGVKD. This CDR3 reads CAISALAGVSEQFF. CDR3 DNA sequence: TGTGCCATCAGCGCCCTAGCGGGGGTTAGTGAGCAGTTCTTC.

The genes are TRBV5-1 and TRBJ2-5; no reliable D call. This CDR3 is built from 13 residues. Germline values: CDR1 SGHRS, CDR2 YFSETQ. The V end lost 5 bases, the J end lost 2 bases, and 10 bases lay between the germline ends. For the CDR3, the DNA is TGCGCCAGCAGGGCCTACTCACAAGAGACCCAGTACTTC. Translated: CASRAYSQETQYF.

The V and J genes are TRBV5-1 and TRBJ2-3, with unresolved D. The CDR3 is 15 residues long. The V end lost 0 bases, the J end lost 8 bases, and 16 bases lay between the germline ends. Germline CDR1 is SGHRS and CDR2 is YFSETQ. CDR3 in amino acids: CASSLDGEGLSTQYF. The CDR3 DNA is TGCGCCAGCAGCTTGGATGGGGAAGGGCTGAGTACGCAGTATTTT. The complete variable domain, with remaining parts taken from reference TRBV5-1 and TRBJ2-3, reads KAGVTQTPRYLIKTRGQQVTLSCSPISGHRSVSWYQQTPGQGLQFLFEYFSETQRNKGNFPGRFSGRQFSNSRSEMNVSTLELGDSALYLCASSLDGEGLSTQYFGPGTRLTVL.

V and J are TRBV9 and TRBJ1-3; no clear D. This CDR3 is 14 amino acids long. The germline V gene has CDR1 SGDLS and CDR2 YYNGEE. Trimming removed 4 bases from V and 2 bases from J, with 10 bases in between. CDR3 sequence: CASSPLPTGNTIYF. DNA of the CDR3: TGTGCCAGCAGCCCGCTTCCTACTGGAAACACCATATATTTT. Drawing the rest from reference TRBV9 and TRBJ1-3, the complete variable domain is DSGVTQTPKHLITATGQRVTLRCSPRSGDLSVYWYQQSLDQGLQFLIQYYNGEERAKGNILERFSAQQFPDLHSELNLSSLELGDSALYFCASSPLPTGNTIYFGEGSWLTVV.